This T cell receptor beta chain was obtained from a study of PD-L1 blockade in urothelial cancer. Study at large: The study started patients on atezolizumab around 2014, giving 1,200 mg intravenously every 3 weeks.

In regard to this clone: Its specificity is unknown.

Whole-study findings and limits: A below-median TCR clonality in blood before treatment predicted better survival. Clones that were tumor-associated expanded more in the blood of durable-benefit patients at 3 weeks.

The CDR3 is made up of 16 amino acids. The V and J ends lost 3 bases and 3 bases respectively, with 18 bases between them. Germline V gene sequence: CDR1 MGHRA, CDR2 YSYEKL. Stated time point: pretreatment peripheral blood. Patients' cancers were locally advanced or metastatic urothelial carcinomas. The data were produced by immunoSEQ multiplex PCR, yet TCRdb's version contains in-frame clones alone and is incomplete. The repertoire holds 70,000 or so clones, with approximately 87% as singletons. The sequences come from PBMCs, collected around atezolizumab (anti-PD-L1) treatment. The TCR comes from a man aged 65 to 79 with urothelial cancer. This chain connects TRBV4-1 to TRBJ2-7; TRBD1 might be the D (6 bases). The CDR3 sequence: CASSQSDSQGFYEQYF. CDR3 sequence (DNA): TGCGCCAGCAGCCAGTCGGACAGCCAGGGTTTCTACGAGCAGTACTTC.